These T cell receptor beta chains were read from a single sample in a study of cytomegalovirus exposure and HLA in healthy donors. Sequencing used immunoSEQ multiplex PCR; TCRdb keeps in-frame clones, though not all of them. The table lists 95,000 to 100,000 clones, roughly 80% of them singletons. Material: PBMCs. These receptors were taken from a female donor in good health and CMV-seronegative. CDR3s include the opening cysteine and the closing phenylalanine or tryptophan.

v_gene	j_gene	len	CDR3aa
TRBV6-1	TRBJ2-3	14	CASNRALGADTQYF
TRBV5-1	TRBJ2-7	15	CASRPATVSSYEQYF
TRBV11-3	TRBJ2-3	16	CASSPGLAGSGDTQYF
TRBV5-1	TRBJ1-2	13	CASSPDGNYGYTF
TRBV7-3	TRBJ2-3	13	CASSSGGIDTQYF
TRBV19	TRBJ1-5	13	CASSGGDWQPQHF
TRBV11-3	TRBJ2-3	15	CASSRGTAFTDTQYF
TRBV7-2	TRBJ2-1	16	CASSPRGGYIYNEQFF
TRBV29-1	TRBJ1-2	14	CSASGTGEFYGYTF
TRBV9	TRBJ2-7	15	CASSVGSGGTREQYF
TRBV11-2	TRBJ1-1	15	CASRRLTGGWTEAFF
TRBV14	TRBJ2-5	15	CASSLGTVGQETQYF
TRBV7-9	TRBJ2-7	11	CASSLSYEQYF
TRBV6-5	TRBJ1-2	13	CASSPGTDYGYTF
TRBV4-3	TRBJ2-7	15	CASSIRTSGMYEQYF
TRBV7-2	TRBJ2-1	14	CASSAAFPYNEQFF
TRBV5-1	TRBJ1-2	15	CASSSGQGRTYGYTF
TRBV7-8	TRBJ2-5	16	CASSFMGGRGWETQYF
TRBV27	TRBJ1-2	14	CASSPDSRDYGYTF
TRBV7-2	TRBJ2-2	16	CASSLRGGTNTGELFF
TRBV7-8	TRBJ1-3	14	CASSLGQGRNTIYF
TRBV6-5	TRBJ2-3	12	CASSWRGDTQYF
TRBV2	TRBJ2-7	15	CASSESPGRSYEQYF
TRBV27	TRBJ1-1	17	CASSLSRTGGMNTEAFF
TRBV10-3	TRBJ2-7	13	CAISESRSYEQYF
TRBV7-9	TRBJ1-4	16	CASSLGLQGTNEKLFF
TRBV7-8	TRBJ1-2	18	CASSTPGQGTATNYGYTF
TRBV6-5	TRBJ2-2	15	CASMIQGVSTGELFF
TRBV30	TRBJ2-1	15	CAWRTRISGNNEQFF
TRBV5-6	TRBJ2-5	14	CASSLGTRRETQYF
TRBV7-2	TRBJ2-5	12	CASSLVEETQYF
TRBV14	TRBJ2-7	13	CASSRPGLYEQYF
TRBV5-4	TRBJ2-7	17	CASSLGLAGERSYEQYF
TRBV30	TRBJ1-1	13	CAWSEQGRTEAFF
TRBV28	TRBJ2-4	16	CASSPGRDRGRNIQYF
TRBV30	TRBJ1-2	16	CAWSLLSGQGDYGYTF
TRBV11-2	TRBJ1-2	13	CASSPRTGHGYTF
TRBV28	TRBJ1-6	15	CASRSGSSYNSPLHF
TRBV7-9	TRBJ1-2	16	CASSSAGTADDYGYTF
TRBV7-9	TRBJ2-6	18	CASRAIQGVSSGANVLTF
TRBV6-6	TRBJ2-3	15	CASSPGQIHTDTQYF
TRBV6-4	TRBJ2-3	15	CASSDNRGSTDTQYF
TRBV7-2	TRBJ2-5	15	CASSSSQGSVETQYF
TRBV28	TRBJ1-1	12	CASSLRATEAFF
TRBV6-6	TRBJ1-4	13	CASRTGTAEKLFF